Listed below are T cell receptor beta chains from one sample, sequenced in a study of identical twins' blood T cells. Via MiXCR, TCRdb re-called the 5' RACE reads, giving one row per CDR3 protein. The data contain a few hundred thousand distinct CDR3 sequences, roughly 27% of them seen just once; the ten biggest clones take up approximately 6.6%. Sample: PBMCs. These TCRs come from a woman between 18 and 50 years old in good health. CDR3s include the opening cysteine and the closing phenylalanine or tryptophan. The D gene is left open where the match is weak. The size of a clone is reported for some rows only, either as once, few or many, or as a class for expanded clones.

V gene	D gene	J gene	clone size	CDR3 protein	CDR3 DNA
TRBV7-9	.	TRBJ1-2	.	CARSFQGFYGYTF	TGTGCCAGGAGCTTTCAGGGGTTCTATGGCTACACCTTC
TRBV18	.	TRBJ2-7	.	CASSPNGLYEQYF	TGTGCCAGCTCACCAAACGGTCTATACGAGCAGTACTTC
TRBV15	.	TRBJ2-3	.	CATSSGRGFTDTQYF	TGTGCCACCAGCAGCGGGCGGGGATTCACAGATACGCAGTATTTT
TRBV20-1	TRBD1	TRBJ1-1	many	CSANRDRNTEAFF	TGCAGTGCTAACCGGGACAGAAACACTGAAGCTTTCTTT
TRBV6-6	.	TRBJ1-6	once	CASSGEGPPLHF	TGTGCCAGCAGTGGCGAAGGTCCACCCCTCCACTTT
TRBV12-5	TRBD1	TRBJ1-1	many	CASAVQGASTEAFF	TGTGCTAGTGCCGTACAGGGGGCGAGCACTGAAGCTTTCTTT
TRBV5-1	TRBD2	TRBJ2-7	few	CASSLETSVVYEQYF	TGCGCCAGCAGCTTGGAGACTAGCGTCGTCTACGAGCAGTACTTC
TRBV20-1	TRBD2	TRBJ2-7	.	CSAGTSGGTTPYEQYF	TGCAGTGCTGGGACTAGCGGGGGCACAACCCCCTACGAGCAGTACTTC
TRBV7-6	.	TRBJ1-4	few	CASSRTPRGEKLFF	TGTGCCAGCAGCCGGACCCCCCGGGGTGAAAAACTGTTTTTT
TRBV7-2	TRBD2	TRBJ2-1	.	CASSFGLAVYNEQFF	TGTGCCAGCAGCTTTGGACTAGCTGTCTACAATGAGCAGTTCTTC
TRBV7-6	.	TRBJ1-1	.	CVSKLGGHSEAFF	TGTGTCAGCAAACTCGGGGGGCACTCTGAAGCTTTCTTT
TRBV7-9	.	TRBJ1-5	many	CASSPTGGSNQPQHF	TGTGCCAGCAGCCCAACTGGAGGTAGCAATCAGCCCCAGCATTTT
TRBV27	.	TRBJ1-5	many	CASSLVSNQPQHF	TGTGCCAGCAGTTTAGTATCCAATCAGCCCCAGCATTTT
TRBV20-1	.	TRBJ2-1	.	CSATRGHGPHLGEQFF	TGCAGTGCTACCCGGGGCCATGGACCGCATTTAGGTGAGCAGTTCTTC
TRBV10-3	.	TRBJ2-2	.	CAISEIRVSGELFF	TGTGCCATCAGTGAGATCAGGGTCTCCGGGGAGCTGTTTTTT
TRBV3-1	TRBD2	TRBJ2-5	few	CASSQVQREGIYQETQYF	TGTGCCAGCAGCCAAGTCCAGCGGGAGGGAATCTACCAAGAGACCCAGTACTTC
TRBV5-1	TRBD1	TRBJ2-7	.	CASSLCTGAVDEQYF	TGCGCCAGCAGCCTATGTACAGGGGCTGTAGACGAGCAGTACTTC